These 6 T cell receptor beta chains share one sample of origin, sequenced in a study of control samples from healthy donors and cancer patients (TCRdb year 2020). The library was made by the immunoSEQ multiplex PCR assay. TCRdb's version of the immuneACCESS table is confined to in-frame rearrangements and falls short of the full clone set. An unresolved V gene accounts for under half of the shortfall where checked; the remainder is of unknown origin. The sample table contains 85,000 to 100,000 clones; only one count was recorded for approximately 93% of them. Approximately 7.6% of the sample rests with the top ten. The specimen was blood. The receptor source for this set is a young man in good health.

This clone was picked up one time. J is TRBJ2-1 and V is TRBV5-6; the match to TRBD2 covers 9 bases. Germline values: CDR1 SGHDT, CDR2 YYEEEE. The CDR3 has 19 amino acids. J lost 8 bases, V lost 3 bases, and 21 bases had no gene match. The CDR3: CASSSGTSRVQVARYEQFF. The CDR3 coding sequence is TGTGCCAGCAGCTCCGGGACTAGCAGGGTCCAGGTTGCCCGTTATGAGCAGTTCTTC.

V usage is TRBV19 and J usage is TRBJ1-1; 8 bases are shared with TRBD1. The CDR3 runs to 15 residues. V dropped 4 bases and J dropped 1; count of bases not matched to a gene: 5. The germline V gene encodes CDR1 LNHDA and CDR2 SQIVND (reference sequence). Here the CDR3 reads CASSTGGRRNTEAFF. The CDR3 DNA follows: TGTGCCAGTAGTACAGGGGGCCGAAGGAACACTGAAGCTTTCTTT.

This sequence joins TRBV27 and TRBJ1-2; TRBD1 is a possible D gene (6 bases). The CDR3 is 17 residues long. CDR1 and CDR2 (germline): MNHEY, SMNVEV (reference sequence). V lost 2 bases and J lost 0, with 16 bases in between. In DNA, the CDR3 is TGTGCCAGCAGTTTACAACAGGGCCCTATCCCTAACTATGGCTACACCTTC. Amino acids: CASSLQQGPIPNYGYTF.

J is TRBJ2-2 and V is TRBV6-5, with D unclear. V was pared by 6 bases and J by 1 base, with 12 bases between. Germline CDR1 MNHEY, CDR2 SVGAGI. CDR3 length: 15 amino acids. The CDR3 region is CASSWTDGNTGELFF. The DNA for the CDR3 is TGTGCCAGCAGCTGGACGGACGGGAACACCGGGGAGCTGTTTTTT.

V usage is TRBV5-4 and J usage is TRBJ2-2; tentatively, D is TRBD2 (6 bases). CDR1 and CDR2 (germline): SGHNT, YYREEE (reference sequence). CDR3 length: 15 residues. Trimming pared 0 bases from V and 5 bases from J, leaving 11 bases between. This CDR3 is CASSLVGLKTGELFF. For the CDR3, the DNA is TGTGCCAGCAGCTTGGTGGGACTTAAAACCGGGGAGCTGTTTTTT.

The genes are TRBV6-5 and TRBJ1-2; TRBD1 is a possible D gene (5 bases). Germline V gives CDR1 MNHEY, CDR2 SVGAGI. Trimming removed 0 bases at V and 1 base at J, with 6 bases between. The CDR3 has 14 residues. This CDR3 reads CASSYSQVNYGYTF. CDR3 nucleotides: TGTGCCAGCAGTTACTCACAGGTTAACTATGGCTACACCTTC.